Shown below are 26 T cell receptor beta chains from a single sample sequenced in a study of T cells after yellow fever vaccination. TCRdb re-called the 5' RACE reads with MiXCR, one entry per CDR3 protein. The data contain some 340,000 distinct CDR3 sequences, roughly 10% of them singletons. The material sequenced was CD4+ T cells sorted from PBMCs, taken 45 days after the yellow fever booster vaccination. These TCRs come from a man between 18 and 29 years old who received the YFV17D yellow fever vaccine.

The chain combines TRBV18 with TRBJ2-7; D possibly corresponds to TRBD2 (6 bases). The length of the CDR3 is 13 residues. CDR1 and CDR2 (germline): KGHSH, LQKENI. V lost 0 bases and J lost 5, with 8 bases in between. The CDR3 DNA follows: TGTGCCAGCTCACCACCGGGGGGAGACGAGCAGTACTTC. Its translation is CASSPPGGDEQYF.

The sample holds many counts of this clonotype. The chain recombines TRBV20-1 with TRBJ2-5; D tentatively fits TRBD1 or TRBD2 (5 bases each). CDR1 and CDR2 (germline): DFQATT, SNEGSKA (reference sequence). V dropped 4 bases and J dropped 3 bases, with 9 bases sitting between them. The CDR3 contains 12 residues. The CDR3 region is CSATGTKETQYF. CDR3 DNA: TGCAGTGCTACCGGGACCAAAGAGACCCAGTACTTC.

This clonotype was observed a handful of times. J is TRBJ1-2 and V is TRBV20-1; D uncertain. Germline CDR1 DFQATT, CDR2 SNEGSKA (reference sequence). The ends were cut back, 5 bases at V and 5 bases at J, with 15 bases in the middle. The CDR3 totals 13 residues. The CDR3 protein is CSAGPGSGYGYTF. Here the CDR3 DNA reads TGCAGTGCTGGCCCCGGTTCGGGGTATGGCTACACCTTC.

This clonotype has a count of ten or more. This chain joins TRBV7-9 and TRBJ2-3, with TRBD1 matching 8 bases. CDR3 length: 14 residues. With 7 bases clipped from V and 2 bases from J, the junction kept 5 bases outside the gene matches. Germline CDR1 reads SEHNR; CDR2 reads FQNEAQ (reference sequence). Here the CDR3 reads CASKTGVNTDTQYF. The CDR3, as DNA: TGTGCCAGCAAGACAGGGGTTAACACAGATACGCAGTATTTT.

This sequence joins TRBV3-1 and TRBJ2-7; the D is unclear. This CDR3 spans 11 amino acids. Trimming removed 8 bases from V and 3 bases from J, with 8 bases in between. Germline V gene data show CDR1 as LGHDT and CDR2 as YNNKEL (reference sequence). The CDR3 DNA is TGTGCCAGCGGTCCACACTACGAGCAGTACTTC. This sequence encodes CASGPHYEQYF.

This chain connects TRBV6-1 to TRBJ1-3, with unresolved D. Germline V gene lookup returns CDR1 MNHNS and CDR2 SASEGT. This CDR3 is built from 15 residues. V shed 1 base and J shed 0 bases, with 7 bases lying between them. As DNA, the CDR3 is TGTGCCAGCAGTGAAGGACGCCTCTCTGGAAACACCATATATTTT. Its translation: CASSEGRLSGNTIYF.

This clonotype was detected many times. This sequence joins TRBV5-1 and TRBJ2-7; D not resolved. The ends were cut back, 4 bases at V and 3 bases at J, with 14 bases in the middle. There are 14 residues in the CDR3. Germline V lookup: CDR1 SGHRS, CDR2 YFSETQ. CDR3 sequence: CASSPSGVNYEQYV. CDR3 nucleotide sequence: TGCGCCAGCAGCCCCTCCGGAGTTAACTACGAGCAGTACGTC.

In this sample, this clonotype turned up a few times. The chain uses TRBV20-1 and TRBJ2-3, with TRBD2 identical over 9 bases. Germline CDR1 and CDR2: DFQATT and SNEGSKA (reference sequence). V shed 7 bases, J shed 3 bases, and the junction held 5 bases outside the gene matches. This CDR3 has 13 amino acids. The DNA of the CDR3 is TGCAGTGTGTATAGCGGGGGAACAGATACGCAGTATTTT. Its translation: CSVYSGGTDTQYF.

This clonotype was counted only a few times. J is TRBJ1-3 and V is TRBV7-3; 9 bases map to TRBD1. There are 15 residues in the CDR3. Trimming at V came to 3 bases and at J to 2 bases, leaving 2 bases not matched to a gene. Germline-derived CDR1 and CDR2 are SGHTA and FQGTGA. CDR3 residues: CASSFTGGPGNTIYF. CDR3 nucleotides: TGTGCCAGCAGCTTTACAGGGGGCCCTGGAAACACCATATATTTT. The whole variable domain, filled in from reference TRBV7-3 and TRBJ1-3, reads GAGVSQTPSNKVTEKGKYVELRCDPISGHTALYWYRQSLGQGPEFLIYFQGTGAADDSGLPNDRFFAVRPEGSVSTLKIQRTERGDSAVYLCASSFTGGPGNTIYFGEGSWLTVV.

The chain has TRBV19 and TRBJ2-4; D is possibly TRBD1 (5 bases). Germline lookup yields CDR1 LNHDA and CDR2 SQIVND (reference sequence). CDR3 length: 16 residues. Trimming removed 4 bases from V and 0 bases from J, with 13 bases in between. The CDR3 DNA reads TGTGCCAGTAGTACAACAGGCTTCCTAGCCAAAAACATTCAGTACTTC. The encoded protein is CASSTTGFLAKNIQYF.

This clonotype was observed a handful of times. This chain uses TRBV20-1 with TRBJ1-4; D is perhaps TRBD1 (6 bases). The CDR3 is 13 amino acids. Looked up from germline, CDR1 is DFQATT and CDR2 is SNEGSKA (reference sequence). Between the trimmed V and J ends, which lost 5 bases and 4 bases, there was a span of 11 bases. For the CDR3, the DNA is TGCAGTGCTTTACAGGGAAGTAATGAAAAACTGTTTTTT. Protein product: CSALQGSNEKLFF.

The gene calls are TRBV11-2 and TRBJ2-2, with a weak D call TRBD2 (7 bases). This CDR3 has 16 amino acids. Germline V gives CDR1 SGHAT, CDR2 FQNNGV. V gave up 5 bases and J gave up 3 bases, with 16 bases separating them. The CDR3 reads CASSTEGGLYTGELFF. Here the CDR3 DNA reads TGTGCCAGCAGCACCGAGGGGGGGCTTTACACCGGGGAGCTGTTTTTT.

The chain uses TRBV6-6 and TRBJ1-5; D is possibly TRBD1 (5 bases). The V gene's germline CDR1 is MNHNY and CDR2 SVGAGI (reference sequence). This CDR3 spans 15 amino acids. With 8 bases removed from V and 2 bases from J, the gap between germline ends came to 16 bases. The DNA for the CDR3 is TGTGCCAGCGGGGCAGGGCAAAATGGCAATCAGCCCCAGCATTTT. This encodes CASGAGQNGNQPQHF.

This clonotype was seen more than once but under ten times. V is TRBV5-1 and J is TRBJ2-5, with 7 bases matching TRBD1. The CDR3 is 15 amino acids. Germline V gene sequence: CDR1 SGHRS, CDR2 YFSETQ. After removal of 2 bases from V and 5 bases from J, the junction contained 9 bases not matched to a gene. Here the CDR3 reads CASSFSGQIGETQYF. The DNA for the CDR3 is TGCGCCAGCAGCTTCTCGGGACAGATAGGGGAGACCCAGTACTTC.

This clonotype was found a few times. The V call is TRBV20-1, the J call TRBJ1-3; 7 bases map to TRBD1. This CDR3 region has 13 residues. Germline V gene data show CDR1 as DFQATT and CDR2 as SNEGSKA (reference sequence). The ends lost 6 bases at V and 6 bases at J; junction bases unmatched: 8. The CDR3 sequence is CSAIDRVANTIYF. The DNA of the CDR3 is TGCAGTGCGATAGACAGGGTCGCAAACACCATATATTTT.

This clonotype was detected a few times. The chain recombines TRBV19 with TRBJ1-5; 7 bases agree with TRBD1. CDR3 length: 16 residues. The V segment lost 2 bases and the J segment 8 bases; nucleotides outside the gene matches: 12. Germline CDR1 LNHDA, CDR2 SQIVND (reference sequence). For the CDR3, the DNA is TGTGCCAGTAGTATAATGAGGGGGCGGCCTGGGGAGCCCCAGCATTTT. Encoded protein: CASSIMRGRPGEPQHF.

The sample holds a few counts of this clonotype. This chain connects TRBV6-5 to TRBJ1-1, with unresolved D. This CDR3 has 12 residues. Looked up from germline, CDR1 is MNHEY and CDR2 is SVGAGI. V was cut by 5 bases and J by 4 bases, with 8 bases left in between. CDR3 nucleotides: TGTGCCAGCAGTCACCCCGGCACTGAAGCTTTCTTT. Residues: CASSHPGTEAFF.

This chain connects TRBV5-1 to TRBJ1-1; 8 bases are a match to TRBD1. Per the germline V gene, CDR1 is SGHRS and CDR2 is YFSETQ. V was clipped by 2 bases and J by 5 bases; unmatched bases: 5. The CDR3 totals 14 residues. The CDR3 sequence: CASSFDTGGTEAFF. The CDR3 coding sequence is TGCGCCAGCAGCTTCGATACAGGGGGGACTGAAGCTTTCTTT.

This clonotype came up once. The chain is built from TRBV11-3 and TRBJ2-7; weak D call: TRBD1 (6 bases). Germline loops: CDR1 SGHNT, CDR2 YENEEA. The CDR3 spans 13 residues. V dropped 1 base and J dropped 6 bases, with 10 bases sitting between them. DNA for the CDR3: TGTGCCAGCAGCTTAGCCACAGGGCGCGAGCAGTACTTC. It encodes CASSLATGREQYF.

This chain connects TRBV7-3 to TRBJ1-1; D might be TRBD1 (5 bases). V was shortened by 1 base and J by 1 base, with 7 bases between the two germline ends. Germline V lookup: CDR1 SGHTA, CDR2 FQGTGA. The CDR3 loop spans 14 amino acids. CDR3 loop: CASSLSQGNTEAFF. CDR3 coding DNA: TGTGCCAGCAGCTTAAGTCAGGGGAACACTGAAGCTTTCTTT.

J is TRBJ1-2 and V is TRBV9; 11 positions match TRBD1. V shed 3 bases and J 3 bases; nucleotides not matched to a gene: 4. The CDR3 has 15 amino acids. The germline V gene encodes CDR1 SGDLS and CDR2 YYNGEE. The CDR3 bases are TGTGCCAGCAGCGGAGGGACAGGGGGGTACTATGGCTACACCTTC. Residues: CASSGGTGGYYGYTF.

This clonotype came up many times. The chain carries TRBV12-3 or TRBV12-4 and TRBJ2-1; D could derive from TRBD1 or TRBD2 (5 bases each). The CDR3 totals 13 residues. Deletions cut 7 bases from V and 6 bases from J, with 13 bases between. The CDR3 DNA sequence: TGTGCCAGCAAGGGCAGGGAGTTCAATGAGCAGTTCTTC. Encoded protein: CASKGREFNEQFF.

The chain has TRBV6-2 or TRBV6-3 and TRBJ2-7; a weak D match, TRBD2 (6 bases). The CDR3 covers 14 residues. Germline CDR1 reads MNHEY; CDR2 reads SVGEGT. V was cut by 2 bases and J by 3 bases, with 11 bases left in between. CDR3 region: CASSYQGGVYEQYF. CDR3 nucleotide sequence: TGTGCCAGCAGTTACCAGGGAGGTGTCTACGAGCAGTACTTC.

This clonotype was seen more than once but under ten times. CDR3 protein: CATSGDTGELFF. As DNA, the CDR3 is TGTGCCACCAGTGGGGACACCGGGGAGCTGTTTTTT. The chain employs TRBV24-1 and TRBJ2-2; no clear D gene. The V end was cut by 5 bases, the J end by 3 bases, with 3 bases between. CDR1 and CDR2 (germline): KGHDR, SFDVKD. The CDR3 loop spans 12 amino acids.

This clonotype was picked up many times. The chain uses TRBV7-2 and TRBJ2-7; TRBD1 aligns across 8 bases. Per the germline V gene, CDR1 is SGHTA and CDR2 is FQGNSA. The CDR3 extends over 13 amino acids. Trimming at V came to 1 base and at J to 6 bases, leaving 2 bases not matched to a gene. The CDR3, as DNA: TGTGCCAGCAGCTTAGGAACAGGGGGCGAGCAGTACGTC. Its protein is CASSLGTGGEQYV.

This clonotype was found a few times. The chain recombines TRBV7-3 with TRBJ1-2; 7 nucleotides align to TRBD1. Trimming took 2 bases from V and 4 from J; bases not matched to a gene: 4. There are 14 residues in the CDR3. Germline CDR1 and CDR2: SGHTA and FQGTGA. CDR3 region: CASSLDGTAYGYTF. In DNA, the CDR3 is TGTGCCAGCAGCTTAGACGGGACAGCCTATGGCTACACCTTC.